This TCR beta chain was found in a study of CD8+CD57+ T cells in acquired aplastic anemia. Background on the study: Sorted CD4+ and CD8+ cells yielded DNA averaging around 3 ug. Study results and caveats: Overlapping CD8+ CDR3 repertoires of patients and controls contained around 31 shared sequences. Researchers reported that CD8+ Simpson's diversity was not significantly different in patients versus controls.

Researchers used genomic DNA as the template to profile TCR beta VDJ and CDR3. TCRdb ran MiXCR on the reads and lists one entry per CDR3 protein. Among roughly 280,000 distinct CDR3 sequences, roughly 59% were seen once, and the ten largest hold around 1.2%. Flow cytometry had shown expanded CD8+CD57+ cells in the patients chosen for sequencing. Blood came from patients not yet given any therapy. Germline lookup yields CDR1 SGHTA and CDR2 FQGTGA. The V and J ends lost 6 bases and 3 bases, in that order; junction bases with no gene match: 3. This CDR3 region has 15 residues. With regard to this clonotype: Its specificity is unknown.

The source is a human donor with aplastic anemia. The genes are TRBV7-3 and TRBJ2-7; 15 positions match TRBD2. What was sequenced was sorted CD4+, CD8+, or CD8+CD57+ T cells (not recorded which) from PBMCs. CDR3 in amino acids: CASRGLAGGFYEQYF. The DNA of the CDR3 is TGTGCCAGCAGGGGACTAGCGGGGGGCTTCTACGAGCAGTACTTC.